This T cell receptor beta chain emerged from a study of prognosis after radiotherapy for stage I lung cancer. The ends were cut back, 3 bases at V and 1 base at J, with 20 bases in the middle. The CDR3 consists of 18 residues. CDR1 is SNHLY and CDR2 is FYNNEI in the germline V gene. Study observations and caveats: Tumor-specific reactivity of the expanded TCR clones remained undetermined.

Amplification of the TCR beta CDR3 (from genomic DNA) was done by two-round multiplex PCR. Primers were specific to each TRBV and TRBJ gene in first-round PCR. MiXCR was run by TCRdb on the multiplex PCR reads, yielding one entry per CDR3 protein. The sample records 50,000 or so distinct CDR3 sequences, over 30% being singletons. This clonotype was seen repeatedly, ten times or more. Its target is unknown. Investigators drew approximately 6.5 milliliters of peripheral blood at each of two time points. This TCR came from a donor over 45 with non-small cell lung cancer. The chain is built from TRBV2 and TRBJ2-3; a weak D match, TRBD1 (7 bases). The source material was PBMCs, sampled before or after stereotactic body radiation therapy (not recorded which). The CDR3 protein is CASSDRGWASAGTDTQYF. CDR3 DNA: TGTGCCAGCAGTGACAGGGGGTGGGCTAGCGCCGGCACAGATACGCAGTATTTT.